A selection of T cell receptor beta chains follows, all from one sample in a study of blood T cell repertoires in COVID-19. Clones were read by immunoSEQ multiplex PCR, and TCRdb kept only the in-frame ones, dropping some. The sample lists tens of thousands of clones, about 87% seen once, with 4% to 5.5% in the top ten. The source material was peripheral blood. The receptor set was obtained from a man aged 50 to 60 with active COVID-19. The CDR3 runs from the conserved cysteine through the conserved F or W. The D gene is left open where the match is weak. Not every row has a clone size; where given, it reads once, few, many or a size class.

cdr3_length: 15
d_call: .
clone_size: few
j_call: TRBJ1-6
v_call: TRBV27
cdr3_nt: TGTGCCAGCACCCTACGCGCAATCGGAGGTTCACCCCTCCACTTT
cdr3_aa: CASTLRAIGGSPLHF

cdr3_length: 16
d_call: TRBD1
clone_size: .
j_call: TRBJ1-5
v_call: TRBV28
cdr3_nt: TGTGCCAGCAGTTTATGGACAGGGGGAGGCAATCAGCCCCAGCATTTT
cdr3_aa: CASSLWTGGGNQPQHF

cdr3_length: 14
d_call: .
clone_size: .
j_call: TRBJ1-2
v_call: TRBV6-2/TRBV6-3
cdr3_nt: TGTGCCAGCAGCACCCGGCGGGCGCCTAACTTCTACACCTTC
cdr3_aa: CASSTRRAPNFYTF

cdr3_length: 14
d_call: TRBD2
clone_size: .
j_call: TRBJ2-7
v_call: TRBV6-5
cdr3_nt: TGTGCCAGCAGTTACTCGGCCGGGAGGGACGAGCAGTACTTC
cdr3_aa: CASSYSAGRDEQYF

cdr3_length: 16
d_call: .
clone_size: .
j_call: TRBJ2-1
v_call: TRBV18
cdr3_nt: TGTGCCAGCTCACCCGAAGGGAGGTCCTCCTACAATGAGCAGTTCTTC
cdr3_aa: CASSPEGRSSYNEQFF

cdr3_length: 15
d_call: .
clone_size: .
j_call: TRBJ2-7
v_call: TRBV19
cdr3_nt: TGTGCCAGTAGTATAGGGGCCAAGACTAACTACGAGCAGTACTTC
cdr3_aa: CASSIGAKTNYEQYF

cdr3_length: 14
d_call: .
clone_size: .
j_call: TRBJ2-7
v_call: TRBV28
cdr3_nt: TGTGCCAGCAGTTCTCCGGGAGAAACCTACGAGCAGTACTTC
cdr3_aa: CASSSPGETYEQYF

cdr3_length: 14
d_call: .
clone_size: .
j_call: TRBJ2-1
v_call: TRBV5-4
cdr3_nt: TGTGCCAGCAGCCGGGACTCTTCTTACAATGAGCAGTTCTTC
cdr3_aa: CASSRDSSYNEQFF

cdr3_length: 12
d_call: .
clone_size: .
j_call: TRBJ2-5
v_call: TRBV13
cdr3_nt: TGTGCCAGCAGTGTAGCTCAAGAGACCCAGTACTTC
cdr3_aa: CASSVAQETQYF

cdr3_length: 13
d_call: .
clone_size: .
j_call: TRBJ2-3
v_call: TRBV11-2
cdr3_nt: TGTGCCAGCAGTTTAATTTACACAGATACGCAGTATTTT
cdr3_aa: CASSLIYTDTQYF

cdr3_length: 17
d_call: TRBD2
clone_size: few
j_call: TRBJ2-1
v_call: TRBV7-3
cdr3_nt: TGTGCCAGCAGCTTAACAGGACTAGCGGGAGGGATTGATGAGCAGTTCTTC
cdr3_aa: CASSLTGLAGGIDEQFF

cdr3_length: 14
d_call: .
clone_size: .
j_call: TRBJ2-1
v_call: TRBV5-8
cdr3_nt: TGTGCCAGCAGCTTAACAGGGTCCTACAATGAGCAGTTCTTC
cdr3_aa: CASSLTGSYNEQFF

cdr3_length: 16
d_call: .
clone_size: .
j_call: TRBJ2-7
v_call: TRBV7-9
cdr3_nt: TGTGCCAGCAGCTTAGCTTTGGGGCGGAGCACCTACGAGCAGTACTTC
cdr3_aa: CASSLALGRSTYEQYF

cdr3_length: 16
d_call: TRBD2
clone_size: .
j_call: TRBJ2-3
v_call: TRBV4-1
cdr3_nt: TGCGCCAGCAGCCAAGAAATAGCGGGAGTCGGAGATACGCAGTATTTT
cdr3_aa: CASSQEIAGVGDTQYF

cdr3_length: 15
d_call: .
clone_size: .
j_call: TRBJ1-1
v_call: TRBV28
cdr3_nt: TGTGCCAGCACCCGAGGGGGGGGATCGAACACTGAAGCTTTCTTT
cdr3_aa: CASTRGGGSNTEAFF

cdr3_length: 15
d_call: TRBD1
clone_size: .
j_call: TRBJ1-2
v_call: TRBV27
cdr3_nt: TGTGCCAGCAGTTCGAATCCGGGACAGAGCTATGGCTACACCTTC
cdr3_aa: CASSSNPGQSYGYTF

cdr3_length: 15
d_call: .
clone_size: .
j_call: TRBJ2-2
v_call: TRBV30
cdr3_nt: TGTGCCTGGAGGAAAAGGGGAACGGTTGCCGGGGAGCTGTTTTTT
cdr3_aa: CAWRKRGTVAGELFF

cdr3_length: 17
d_call: TRBD2
clone_size: .
j_call: TRBJ2-1
v_call: TRBV7-6
cdr3_nt: TGTGCCAGCAGCCAATTCATGACTAGCGGGGGTCACAATGAGCAGTTCTTC
cdr3_aa: CASSQFMTSGGHNEQFF

cdr3_length: 14
d_call: .
clone_size: .
j_call: TRBJ1-2
v_call: TRBV7-9
cdr3_nt: TGTGCCAGCAGCTTAGTGGGGGGGACCGATGGCTACACCTTC
cdr3_aa: CASSLVGGTDGYTF

cdr3_length: 12
d_call: .
clone_size: .
j_call: TRBJ1-2
v_call: TRBV18
cdr3_nt: TGTGCCAGCTCCCTGTCGTCGGTTGGCTACACCTTC
cdr3_aa: CASSLSSVGYTF

cdr3_length: 18
d_call: TRBD1
clone_size: .
j_call: TRBJ1-3
v_call: TRBV6-1
cdr3_nt: TGTGCCAGCAGTGCGGTTCCGGGACAGGGGGCTTCAGGAAACACCATATATTTT
cdr3_aa: CASSAVPGQGASGNTIYF

cdr3_length: 16
d_call: .
clone_size: .
j_call: TRBJ2-2
v_call: TRBV4-2
cdr3_nt: TGTGCCAGCAGCCAAGAGCCCAACTCGGGCACCGGGGAGCTGTTTTTT
cdr3_aa: CASSQEPNSGTGELFF

cdr3_length: 17
d_call: .
clone_size: .
j_call: TRBJ2-2
v_call: TRBV7-9
cdr3_nt: TGTGCCAGCAGCTTGTCTTTTGACAGGACGAACACCGGGGAGCTGTTTTTT
cdr3_aa: CASSLSFDRTNTGELFF

cdr3_length: 15
d_call: .
clone_size: .
j_call: TRBJ1-1
v_call: TRBV5-8
cdr3_nt: TGTGCCAGCAGCTTGCTCCCCTTCAGGCGCTCTGAAGCTTTCTTT
cdr3_aa: CASSLLPFRRSEAFF

cdr3_length: 14
d_call: .
clone_size: .
j_call: TRBJ1-2
v_call: TRBV2
cdr3_nt: TGTGCCAGCAGTGAAGGAATCACTGGCTATGGCTACACCTTC
cdr3_aa: CASSEGITGYGYTF

cdr3_length: 14
d_call: .
clone_size: .
j_call: TRBJ1-5
v_call: TRBV7-2
cdr3_nt: TGTGCCAGCAGCTTTTCAGGGTCCAATCAGCCCCAGCATTTT
cdr3_aa: CASSFSGSNQPQHF

cdr3_length: 15
d_call: .
clone_size: .
j_call: TRBJ2-1
v_call: TRBV7-9
cdr3_nt: TGTGCCAGCAGCTTAGCAATACAGTGGCATGGTGAGCAGTTCTTC
cdr3_aa: CASSLAIQWHGEQFF

cdr3_length: 13
d_call: .
clone_size: .
j_call: TRBJ1-2
v_call: TRBV27
cdr3_nt: TGTGCCAGCAGCTACGTCAGGGGCTATGGCTACACCTTC
cdr3_aa: CASSYVRGYGYTF

cdr3_length: 18
d_call: TRBD1
clone_size: .
j_call: TRBJ2-6
v_call: TRBV18
cdr3_nt: TGTGCCAGCTCCGCAAAACCGGGACAGAGCTCTGGGGCCAACGTCCTGACTTTC
cdr3_aa: CASSAKPGQSSGANVLTF

cdr3_length: 14
d_call: .
clone_size: .
j_call: TRBJ1-1
v_call: TRBV11-2
cdr3_nt: TGTGCCAGCAGGTACATCCTCTCGGGCACTGAAGCTTTCTTT
cdr3_aa: CASRYILSGTEAFF

cdr3_length: 14
d_call: .
clone_size: few
j_call: TRBJ2-3
v_call: TRBV6-5
cdr3_nt: TGTGCCAGCAGGAGGACTCAACATGCAGATACGCAGTATTTT
cdr3_aa: CASRRTQHADTQYF

cdr3_length: 17
d_call: TRBD1
clone_size: .
j_call: TRBJ1-5
v_call: TRBV15
cdr3_nt: TGTGCCACCAGCAGGACGGACAGGTATTATAGCAATCAGCCCCAGCATTTT
cdr3_aa: CATSRTDRYYSNQPQHF

cdr3_length: 17
d_call: TRBD2
clone_size: .
j_call: TRBJ2-1
v_call: TRBV5-1
cdr3_nt: TGCGCCAGCAGCTTGGAATCGCCTAGCGGGAGGGCGCATGAGCAGTTCTTC
cdr3_aa: CASSLESPSGRAHEQFF

cdr3_length: 17
d_call: .
clone_size: once
j_call: TRBJ2-7
v_call: TRBV7-6
cdr3_nt: TGTGCCAGCAGCTTAGGTTCTGTGGGCTTGAGATCCTACGAGCAGTACTTC
cdr3_aa: CASSLGSVGLRSYEQYF

cdr3_length: 15
d_call: .
clone_size: .
j_call: TRBJ1-3
v_call: TRBV5-6
cdr3_nt: TGTGCCAGCAGCTTGTTATCAGGAATTGGAAACACCATATATTTT
cdr3_aa: CASSLLSGIGNTIYF

cdr3_length: 14
d_call: .
clone_size: .
j_call: TRBJ1-1
v_call: TRBV7-9
cdr3_nt: TGTGCCAGCAGCTGGAAGAGGAGGGACACTGAAGCTTTCTTT
cdr3_aa: CASSWKRRDTEAFF

cdr3_length: 16
d_call: TRBD2
clone_size: .
j_call: TRBJ2-2
v_call: TRBV10-3
cdr3_nt: TGTGCCATCAGTGAGTCGCGGGGAGCGGGAACCGGGGAGCTGTTTTTT
cdr3_aa: CAISESRGAGTGELFF

cdr3_length: 13
d_call: .
clone_size: .
j_call: TRBJ2-1
v_call: TRBV19
cdr3_nt: TGTGCCAGTACCCGGTCTGGAGGGACCGAGCAGTTCTTC
cdr3_aa: CASTRSGGTEQFF

cdr3_length: 15
d_call: TRBD1
clone_size: .
j_call: TRBJ1-2
v_call: TRBV2
cdr3_nt: TGTGCCAGCAGATCGGGGACAGGGGCAAACTATGGCTACACCTTC
cdr3_aa: CASRSGTGANYGYTF

cdr3_length: 12
d_call: .
clone_size: .
j_call: TRBJ2-3
v_call: TRBV30
cdr3_nt: TGTGCCTGGAGGCTCAGGGCCGGGACGCAGTATTTT
cdr3_aa: CAWRLRAGTQYF

cdr3_length: 14
d_call: TRBD1
clone_size: .
j_call: TRBJ1-5
v_call: TRBV7-2
cdr3_nt: TGTGCCAGCAGCACCGGGACAGGGAATCAGCCCCAGCATTTT
cdr3_aa: CASSTGTGNQPQHF

cdr3_length: 11
d_call: .
clone_size: once
j_call: TRBJ1-1
v_call: TRBV7-2
cdr3_nt: TGTGCCCACAGAGCGGCCACTGAAGCTTTCTTT
cdr3_aa: CAHRAATEAFF

cdr3_length: 16
d_call: TRBD2
clone_size: .
j_call: TRBJ2-7
v_call: TRBV5-1
cdr3_nt: TGCGCCAGCAGCTTGGTTGGCGGGAGAGGGTCCTACGAGCAGTACTTC
cdr3_aa: CASSLVGGRGSYEQYF

cdr3_length: 15
d_call: TRBD2
clone_size: .
j_call: TRBJ2-3
v_call: TRBV5-1
cdr3_nt: TGCGCCAGCAGCTTGGGACTAGCGGGATGGGAGACGCAGTATTTT
cdr3_aa: CASSLGLAGWETQYF

cdr3_length: 15
d_call: .
clone_size: once
j_call: TRBJ1-5
v_call: TRBV6-2/TRBV6-3
cdr3_nt: TGTGCCAGCAGTTATCGTGCAGGGGTGAATCAGCCCCAGCATTTT
cdr3_aa: CASSYRAGVNQPQHF

cdr3_length: 16
d_call: TRBD1
clone_size: .
j_call: TRBJ2-2
v_call: TRBV7-2
cdr3_nt: TGTGCCAGCAGCTTAACAGGGGGATACAACACCGGGGAGCTGTTTTTT
cdr3_aa: CASSLTGGYNTGELFF